Presented here are 15 T cell receptor beta chains from one specimen sequenced in a study of response to subunit inactivated influenza vaccine (dated by TCRdb to 2016 to 2018). Library creation used RT-PCR. Sequencing relied on an Illumina HiSeq 2500. TCRdb reprocessed the public reads (quality trimming at Q25 with fastp, clone calling with MiXCR) and kept in-frame beta chains. Duplicate CDR3 protein sequences are folded into a single record with the most common DNA and genes. In all, the sample holds 700,000 to 900,000 distinct CDR3 sequences, and 21% of those were seen once. The top ten clones comprise about a tenth of the sample. The specimen comprised PBMCs from blood, sampled roughly 5 days after vaccination. The receptors were sampled from a man in his forties or fifties who received an inactivated influenza vaccine. Donor details come from another sample of the same person, matched by shared clones.

The rearrangement joins TRBV19 to TRBJ1-5; D is unclear. The CDR3 is 12 amino acids. V was clipped by 3 bases and J by 5 bases, with 5 bases between them. CDR1 and CDR2 from the germline V gene are LNHDA and SQIVND (reference sequence). The CDR3 DNA follows: TGTGCCAGTAGTATCGGTCATCAGCCCCAGCATTTT. It is translated as CASSIGHQPQHF.

In this sample, this clonotype turned up a few times. The rearrangement joins TRBV4-2 to TRBJ2-5; TRBD1 matches at 10 bases. The CDR3 is 17 amino acids. Trimming cost V 1 base and J 2 bases; bases outside gene matches: 7. Germline assignment: CDR1 LGHNA and CDR2 YNFKEQ. For the CDR3, the DNA is TGTGCCAGCAGCCAAGGGGGACAGGGGAGAGTACAAGAGACCCAGTACTTC. The encoded protein is CASSQGGQGRVQETQYF.

The chain has TRBV18 and TRBJ2-6, with 12 bases fitting TRBD1. Losses at the gene ends were 5 bases for V and 2 bases for J; bases not matched to a gene: 7. The CDR3 loop spans 18 amino acids. Germline V gene lookup returns CDR1 KGHSH and CDR2 LQKENI. CDR3 amino acids: CASSLTGTGGAGANVLTF. CDR3 sequence (DNA): TGTGCCAGCTCATTAACCGGGACAGGGGGCGCTGGGGCCAACGTCCTGACTTTC.

This clonotype was observed a single time. This chain joins TRBV9 and TRBJ2-5, with 7 bases aligning to TRBD2. There are 15 residues in the CDR3. Per the germline V gene, CDR1 is SGDLS and CDR2 is YYNGEE. With 4 bases clipped from V and 4 bases from J, the junction kept 10 bases outside the gene matches. CDR3 sequence reads: CASSPSGGWGETQYF. The CDR3 DNA sequence: TGTGCCAGCAGCCCTTCGGGGGGTTGGGGAGAGACCCAGTACTTC. Together with reference TRBV9 and TRBJ2-5, the CDR3 gives the full variable domain: DSGVTQTPKHLITATGQRVTLRCSPRSGDLSVYWYQQSLDQGLQFLIQYYNGEERAKGNILERFSAQQFPDLHSELNLSSLELGDSALYFCASSPSGGWGETQYFGPGTRLLVL.

This sequence joins TRBV5-1 and TRBJ2-5; the match to TRBD1 covers 7 bases. The CDR3 covers 15 residues. Germline V gene lookup returns CDR1 SGHRS and CDR2 YFSETQ. The V gene end was trimmed by 0 bases and the J gene end by 5 bases; junction bases not matched to a gene: 7. The CDR3 protein is CASSLEGRGFETQYF. The CDR3 DNA is TGCGCCAGCAGCTTGGAGGGCAGGGGGTTTGAGACCCAGTACTTC.

In this sample, this clonotype turned up once. The chain uses TRBV14 and TRBJ2-5; TRBD2 is a possible D gene (6 bases). The CDR3 is 17 residues long. Germline V lookup: CDR1 SGHDN, CDR2 FVKESK. With 4 bases removed from V and 5 bases from J, the gap between germline ends came to 23 bases. CDR3 sequence (DNA): TGTGCCAGCAGCCCCAGGAGGGGAGGCAGGGATGAGGAGACCCAGTACTTC. Protein product: CASSPRRGGRDEETQYF.

The rearrangement uses TRBV28 and TRBJ1-5, with D possibly matching TRBD1 (6 bases). Trimming left V 7 bases short and J 1 base short, with 17 bases between. The CDR3 runs to 16 residues. Germline V lookup: CDR1 MDHEN, CDR2 SYDVKM. As DNA, the CDR3 is TGTGCCAGCACACAAGTGGGAGGGGGGAGCAATCAGCCCCAGCATTTT. Residues: CASTQVGGGSNQPQHF.

The V call is TRBV14, the J call TRBJ2-1, with 8 bases lining up with TRBD1. V was pared by 3 bases and J by 8 bases, with 12 bases of the junction left unmatched. The CDR3 has 16 residues. Germline V gives CDR1 SGHDN, CDR2 FVKESK. The CDR3 spells CASSQWTGTTGDEQFF. The CDR3 bases are TGTGCCAGCAGCCAGTGGACAGGGACGACGGGGGATGAGCAGTTCTTC.

This clonotype was seen only a few times. CDR3 sequence: CASSVQGWTGELFF. The CDR3 DNA reads as TGTGCCAGCAGCGTCCAGGGGTGGACCGGGGAGCTGTTTTTT. The V gene is TRBV9, the J gene TRBJ2-2, with D possibly being TRBD1 (6 bases). The CDR3 contains 14 residues. V lost 2 bases, J lost 5 bases, and 10 bases lay in between. Per germline, CDR1 SGDLS and CDR2 YYNGEE.

CDR3 amino acids: CASRRTGGQETQYF. In DNA, the CDR3 is TGTGCCAGCAGGCGGACAGGGGGACAAGAGACCCAGTACTTC. The V and J genes are TRBV5-5 and TRBJ2-5, with TRBD1 matching over 10 bases. In germline, CDR1 is SGHKS, CDR2 YYEKEE (reference sequence). The CDR3 contains 14 residues. The V segment lost 5 bases and the J segment 2 bases; nucleotides outside the gene matches: 3.

The chain has TRBV28 and TRBJ2-3, with 14 bases identical to TRBD2. This CDR3 contains 18 residues. V trimming: 5 bases; J trimming: 1 base; junction bases outside the gene matches: 8. The germline V gene encodes CDR1 MDHEN and CDR2 SYDVKM. The CDR3 sequence: CASSIGLAGGRGTDTQYF. Written as DNA, the CDR3 is TGTGCCAGCAGTATCGGACTAGCGGGAGGCCGGGGCACAGATACGCAGTATTTT.

The sample holds a few counts of this clonotype. The chain recombines TRBV7-9 with TRBJ2-5; D call uncertain. CDR3 size: 14 residues. Germline V gives CDR1 SEHNR, CDR2 FQNEAQ (reference sequence). V was shortened by 1 base and J by 3 bases, with 9 bases between the two germline ends. The CDR3 reads CASSLGLGKETQYF. CDR3 bases: TGTGCCAGCAGCTTAGGTCTTGGGAAAGAGACCCAGTACTTC.

This clonotype was seen a handful of times. CDR3 region: CASGGGTRRSEQFF. The CDR3 DNA sequence: TGCGCCAGCGGAGGCGGGACTAGACGCAGCGAGCAGTTCTTC. V is TRBV10-2 and J is TRBJ2-1, with 8 bases aligning to TRBD2. The germline V gene has CDR1 WSHSY and CDR2 SAAADI. The CDR3 extends over 14 amino acids. V gave up 8 bases and J gave up 10 bases; unmatched junction bases: 13.

V gene TRBV6-2 or TRBV6-3 combines with J gene TRBJ2-6; TRBD1 matches at 7 bases. The CDR3 runs 17 residues. The ends lost 3 bases at V and 5 bases at J; junction bases unmatched: 10. Germline V gene sequence: CDR1 MNHEY, CDR2 SVGEGT. The CDR3 loop reads CASSYSQGPFWANVLTF. The DNA of the CDR3 is TGTGCCAGCAGTTATTCACAGGGGCCCTTCTGGGCCAACGTCCTGACTTTC.

The CDR3 DNA reads TGTGCCAGCAGCCCCCGTGGTGCAGGCCCAACCTTTTCCTACGAGCAGTACTTC. Translation gives CASSPRGAGPTFSYEQYF. The chain recombines TRBV11-2 with TRBJ2-7; D remains ambiguous. Trimming took off 5 bases at V and 1 base at J, with 24 bases between the two ends. The CDR3 is 18 amino acids. Germline lookup yields CDR1 SGHAT and CDR2 FQNNGV.